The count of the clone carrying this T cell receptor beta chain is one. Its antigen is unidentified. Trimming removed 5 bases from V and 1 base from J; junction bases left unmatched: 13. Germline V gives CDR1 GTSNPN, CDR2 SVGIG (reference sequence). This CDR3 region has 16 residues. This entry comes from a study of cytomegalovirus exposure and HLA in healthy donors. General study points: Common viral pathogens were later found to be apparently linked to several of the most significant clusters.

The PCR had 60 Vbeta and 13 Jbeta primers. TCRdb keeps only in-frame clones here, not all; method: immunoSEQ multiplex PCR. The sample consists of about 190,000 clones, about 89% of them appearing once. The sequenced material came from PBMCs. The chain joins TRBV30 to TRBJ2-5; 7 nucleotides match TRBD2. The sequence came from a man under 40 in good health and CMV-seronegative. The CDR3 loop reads CAWCKAGTNPQETQYF. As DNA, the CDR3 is TGTGCCTGGTGTAAAGCGGGAACTAACCCCCAAGAGACCCAGTACTTC.